The next 29 T cell receptor beta chains were all read from a single sample in a study of T cell changes during pregnancy in multiple sclerosis. Method: immunoSEQ multiplex PCR; TCRdb's copy keeps in-frame clones and lacks some. In the table there are roughly 93,000 clones, around 93% of which are singletons. Sequenced material: peripheral blood, taken in the first trimester of pregnancy. The receptors originated from a female donor in good health, enrolled as a control in a pregnancy study.

The chain combines TRBV28 with TRBJ2-2; 7 nucleotides line up with TRBD2. The trim removed 6 bases at V and 3 bases at J, leaving 4 bases unmatched. The germline V gene has CDR1 MDHEN and CDR2 SYDVKM. This CDR3 has 14 residues. CDR3 DNA sequence: TGTGCCAGCAGCTTGGGAGGGGACACCGGGGAGCTGTTTTTT. It encodes CASSLGGDTGELFF.

The chain is built from TRBV30 and TRBJ1-6; 11 positions agree with TRBD1. With 8 bases clipped from V and 1 base from J, the junction kept 4 bases outside the gene matches. This CDR3 has 15 amino acids. Germline-derived CDR1 and CDR2 are GTSNPN and SVGIG (reference sequence). CDR3: CAGGTGGSYNSPLHF. CDR3 coding DNA: TGTGCCGGAGGGACAGGGGGTTCCTATAATTCACCCCTCCACTTT. Full variable domain (outside the CDR3, taken from reference TRBV30 and TRBJ1-6): SQTIHQWPATLVQPVGSPLSLECTVEGTSNPNLYWYRQAAGRGLQLLFYSVGIGQISSEVPQNLSASRPQDRQFILSSKKLLLSDSGFYLCAGGTGGSYNSPLHFGNGTRLTVT.

The V call is TRBV7-8, the J call TRBJ2-1; 10 positions agree with TRBD2. The CDR3 consists of 15 residues. The junction had 5 bases not matched to a gene; V was cut back by 2 bases and J by 7 bases. Looked up from germline, CDR1 is SGHVS and CDR2 is FQNEAQ. Here the CDR3 DNA reads TGTGCCAGCAGCTTAAGCGGGGGGGCCAGGAATGAGCAGTTCTTC. Its protein product is CASSLSGGARNEQFF.

To note about this clone: At the DNA level, this CDR3 is encoded by other sequences in the same sample as well. V usage is TRBV5-6 and J usage is TRBJ2-3, with 9 bases matching TRBD2. V trimming: 0 bases; J trimming: 1 base; junction bases outside the gene matches: 0. CDR1 and CDR2 from the germline V gene are SGHDT and YYEEEE. The length of the CDR3 is 15 residues. The CDR3 loop reads CASSLGTSGTDTQYF. The CDR3 DNA follows: TGTGCCAGCAGCTTGGGGACTAGCGGCACAGATACGCAGTATTTT.

The chain employs TRBV15 and TRBJ2-1; D not resolved. CDR1 is LNHNV and CDR2 is YYDKDF in the germline V gene (reference sequence). The CDR3 consists of 14 residues. V was cut by 8 bases and J by 0 bases, with 11 bases left in between. The DNA of the CDR3 is TGTGCCACCTTCGGCGGAAGCTCCTACAATGAGCAGTTCTTC. Translating it yields CATFGGSSYNEQFF.

Only one count was recorded for this clone. This rearrangement joins TRBV5-5 to TRBJ1-5; D is possibly TRBD1 (5 bases). CDR3 length: 15 amino acids. CDR1 is SGHKS and CDR2 is YYEKEE in the germline V gene (reference sequence). V was cut by 4 bases and J by 3 bases, with 14 bases left in between. The CDR3: CASSHIDSFNQPQHF. The CDR3 region has the DNA TGTGCCAGCAGCCACATCGACAGTTTCAATCAGCCCCAGCATTTT.

A single count supports this clone. The CDR3 DNA reads as TGTGCCATCACCGGACAGGGAGGATGGTACACCTTC. Its protein product is CAITGQGGWYTF. The chain couples TRBV10-3 to TRBJ1-2; 8 nucleotides agree with TRBD1. Trimming took 7 bases from V and 11 from J; bases not matched to a gene: 9. The CDR3 consists of 12 residues. Germline V gene lookup returns CDR1 ENHRY and CDR2 SYGVKD.

V gene TRBV28 combines with J gene TRBJ1-4, with 7 nucleotides matching TRBD1. Germline CDR1 reads MDHEN; CDR2 reads SYDVKM. Unmatched junction bases numbered 10, after V lost 6 bases and J lost 3 bases. The CDR3 spans 16 residues. Written as DNA, the CDR3 is TGTGCCAGCAGACCGATCACAGGGGAGGCTAATGAAAAACTGTTTTTT. Its translation is CASRPITGEANEKLFF. Full variable domain (remainder filled in from reference TRBV28 and TRBJ1-4): DVKVTQSSRYLVKRTGEKVFLECVQDMDHENMFWYRQDPGLGLRLIYFSYDVKMKEKGDIPEGYSVSREKKERFSLILESASTNQTSMYLCASRPITGEANEKLFFGSGTQLSVL.

A word on this clone: The junction does not match germline at one end; this may be a read error. CDR3 residues: CASSLGDTTVTYGYTF. In nucleotides, the CDR3 is TGCGCCAGCAGTTTGGGGGACACCACCGTAACCTATGGCTACACCTTC. The V call is TRBV5-1, the J call TRBJ1-2; the D gene is possibly TRBD1 (6 bases). Looked up from germline, CDR1 is SGHRS and CDR2 is YFSETQ. The CDR3 runs 16 residues.

V is TRBV20-1 and J is TRBJ1-2, with D perhaps matching TRBD1 (6 bases). The V gene lost 2 bases and the J gene lost 13 bases, with 14 bases spanning the gap. Germline V lookup: CDR1 DFQATT, CDR2 SNEGSKA (reference sequence). This CDR3 has 11 amino acids. The CDR3 spells CSARRGQMGTF. Written as DNA, the CDR3 is TGCAGTGCTAGACGCGGACAGATGGGCACCTTC.

CDR3 in DNA: TGTGCTAGTGGTTTGGGACCTAGACGACAGAGCATTTTGAACACTGAAGCTTTCTTT. Encoded protein: CASGLGPRRQSILNTEAFF. V usage is TRBV12-5 and J usage is TRBJ1-1, with D possibly matching TRBD1 (5 bases). This CDR3 is 19 amino acids long. CDR1 and CDR2 (germline): LGHNT, FRNRAP. Trimming shortened V by 1 base and J by 0 bases, and 21 bases separated the two germline ends.

The chain links TRBV7-9 to TRBJ1-5; D is perhaps TRBD1 (5 bases). CDR3 size: 14 residues. Trimming shortened V by 6 bases and J by 3 bases, and 12 bases separated the two germline ends. Germline V gene data show CDR1 as SEHNR and CDR2 as FQNEAQ (reference sequence). The CDR3 spells CASSHDRLNQPQHF. Here the CDR3 DNA reads TGTGCCAGCAGTCATGACAGACTCAATCAGCCCCAGCATTTT.

The chain has TRBV7-2 and TRBJ2-3; 8 nucleotides align to TRBD1. This CDR3 is built from 15 residues. J was trimmed by 4 bases and V by 4 bases; bases with no gene match: 7. Germline V gene data show CDR1 as SGHTA and CDR2 as FQGNSA. The CDR3 is CASSSQGVGADTQYF. In nucleotides, the CDR3 is TGTGCCAGCAGCTCACAGGGGGTAGGAGCAGATACGCAGTATTTT.

The rearrangement uses TRBV28 and TRBJ2-7; no firm D call. CDR1 is MDHEN, CDR2 SYDVKM, per germline. The V end lost 3 bases, the J end lost 2 bases, and 8 bases lay between the germline ends. The CDR3 spans 13 residues. The CDR3 reads CASSFPTAYEQYF. The CDR3 DNA is TGTGCCAGCAGTTTTCCCACGGCCTACGAGCAGTACTTC.

This clone turned up a few times. The rearrangement joins TRBV28 to TRBJ2-1; D uncertain. Germline CDR1 reads MDHEN; CDR2 reads SYDVKM. Trimming left V 1 base short and J 16 bases short, with 14 bases between. The CDR3 length is 12 residues. The CDR3 DNA sequence: TGTGCCAGCAGTTTATCGGGTGGTCGTCCATTCTTC. It is translated as CASSLSGGRPFF.

The sample holds one count of this clone. V is TRBV7-9 and J is TRBJ1-1; D gene ambiguous. V was shortened by 4 bases and J by 11 bases, with 32 bases between the two germline ends. CDR3 length: 18 amino acids. CDR1 and CDR2 from the germline V gene are SEHNR and FQNEAQ (reference sequence). The CDR3 DNA sequence: TGTGCCAGCAGCTCGGTCCGTGCCAGCAGCTCGCGAAGCCCCGGGGCTTTCTTT. This gives the protein CASSSVRASSSRSPGAFF.

The chain carries TRBV4-2 and TRBJ2-1, with a possible D match to TRBD2 (6 bases). Trimming took 1 base from V and 5 from J, leaving 12 bases between them. Germline CDR1 is LGHNA and CDR2 is YNFKEQ. This CDR3 spans 15 amino acids. In nucleotides, the CDR3 is TGTGCCAGCAGCCAAGTGCTAGCGTACGACAATGAGCAGTTCTTC. Its translation: CASSQVLAYDNEQFF.

The chain employs TRBV5-1 and TRBJ2-3, with D hard to call. Trimming cost V 4 bases and J 0 bases, with 9 bases left between them. Per the germline V gene, CDR1 is SGHRS and CDR2 is YFSETQ. This CDR3 is built from 14 residues. The DNA for the CDR3 is TGCGCCAGCAGCCCCTTTTCTAGCACAGATACGCAGTATTTT. This codes for CASSPFSSTDTQYF.

V and J are TRBV7-2 and TRBJ1-1; no clear D. CDR3 length: 13 amino acids. The ends were cut back, 2 bases at V and 1 base at J, with 5 bases in the middle. The V gene's germline CDR1 is SGHTA and CDR2 FQGNSA. DNA of the CDR3: TGTGCCAGCAGCTTAATAGCGAACACTGAAGCTTTCTTT. Its translation: CASSLIANTEAFF.

The V and J genes are TRBV7-2 and TRBJ1-2; D remains ambiguous. This CDR3 is 15 amino acids long. Germline CDR1 is SGHTA and CDR2 is FQGNSA. V lost 3 bases, J lost 2 bases, and 13 bases lay in between. CDR3 coding DNA: TGTGCCAGCAGCTTCTACTCTGAGGTGAACTATGGCTACACCTTC. This codes for CASSFYSEVNYGYTF.

The rearrangement uses TRBV11-2 and TRBJ1-2, with D possibly TRBD1 on 5 matching bases. Trimming shortened V by 0 bases and J by 4 bases, and 12 bases separated the two germline ends. The CDR3 is 15 residues long. Germline V gives CDR1 SGHAT, CDR2 FQNNGV. Here the CDR3 reads CASSLDDGGSYGYTF. CDR3 bases: TGTGCCAGCAGCTTAGATGACGGGGGTTCCTATGGCTACACCTTC.

This clone has just one count. The J gene is TRBJ1-1, the V gene TRBV15, with TRBD1 matching over 10 bases. The CDR3 is 15 amino acids. Germline values: CDR1 LNHNV, CDR2 YYDKDF (reference sequence). V trimming: 3 bases; J trimming: 0 bases; junction bases outside the gene matches: 1. CDR3 sequence (DNA): TGTGCCACCAGCAGGGGACAGGGGATGAACACTGAAGCTTTCTTT. Translating gives CATSRGQGMNTEAFF.

The chain combines TRBV2 with TRBJ1-1, with D possibly TRBD1 on 5 matching bases. CDR1 is SNHLY and CDR2 is FYNNEI in the germline V gene. The CDR3 totals 14 residues. Trimming stripped 7 bases from V and 1 base from J, with 13 bases between. The CDR3 loop reads CASMGEGGNTEAFF. CDR3 sequence (DNA): TGTGCCAGCATGGGGGAGGGCGGGAACACTGAAGCTTTCTTT.

This clone was recorded a few times. The chain has TRBV19 and TRBJ1-3; no firm D call. Germline V gene data show CDR1 as LNHDA and CDR2 as SQIVND (reference sequence). Trimming removed 10 bases at V and 8 bases at J, with 12 bases between. The CDR3 is 11 amino acids. The CDR3 spells CATRHGDTIYF. CDR3 in DNA: TGTGCCACCAGACACGGGGACACCATATATTTT.

The chain is built from TRBV4-1 and TRBJ2-7, with a tentative D call TRBD2 (6 bases). Germline V gene data show CDR1 as MGHRA and CDR2 as YSYEKL. Trimming left V 3 bases short and J 4 bases short, with 13 bases between. The CDR3 spans 14 residues. The CDR3 bases are TGCGCCAGCAGCCAGGCCACGGCGGGGTACGAGCAGTACTTC. Translated, it gives CASSQATAGYEQYF.

The V gene is TRBV7-9, the J gene TRBJ1-1; no clear D. CDR3 length: 13 residues. Trimming pared 5 bases from V and 0 bases from J, leaving 7 bases between. Germline V gene data show CDR1 as SEHNR and CDR2 as FQNEAQ (reference sequence). CDR3 loop: CASSPFLNTEAFF. Written as DNA, the CDR3 is TGTGCCAGCAGCCCCTTCCTGAACACTGAAGCTTTCTTT.

This clone has a handful of counts. The rearrangement uses TRBV5-1 and TRBJ1-2, with D hard to call. Germline V gives CDR1 SGHRS, CDR2 YFSETQ. The CDR3 contains 13 residues. V was pared by 3 bases and J by 4 bases, with 10 bases between. This CDR3 is CASSSEGGYGYTF. CDR3 nucleotides: TGCGCCAGCAGCTCCGAAGGAGGCTATGGCTACACCTTC.

The chain links TRBV7-8 to TRBJ2-7, with 8 bases that match TRBD1. J gave up 0 bases and V 5 bases, and 3 bases lay outside the gene matches. Germline CDR1 is SGHVS and CDR2 is FQNEAQ. This CDR3 spans 14 amino acids. This chain's CDR3 is CASSLTGVSYEQYF. CDR3 coding DNA: TGTGCCAGCAGCCTGACAGGGGTCTCCTACGAGCAGTACTTC.

The chain employs TRBV6-5 and TRBJ2-1; D perhaps matches TRBD2 (5 bases). CDR3 length: 15 amino acids. Trimming pared 6 bases from V and 0 bases from J, leaving 12 bases between. Germline V gene data show CDR1 as MNHEY and CDR2 as SVGAGI. The CDR3 spells CASSLTGNSYNEQFF. The CDR3 region has the DNA TGTGCCAGCAGCCTAACGGGAAACTCCTACAATGAGCAGTTCTTC.